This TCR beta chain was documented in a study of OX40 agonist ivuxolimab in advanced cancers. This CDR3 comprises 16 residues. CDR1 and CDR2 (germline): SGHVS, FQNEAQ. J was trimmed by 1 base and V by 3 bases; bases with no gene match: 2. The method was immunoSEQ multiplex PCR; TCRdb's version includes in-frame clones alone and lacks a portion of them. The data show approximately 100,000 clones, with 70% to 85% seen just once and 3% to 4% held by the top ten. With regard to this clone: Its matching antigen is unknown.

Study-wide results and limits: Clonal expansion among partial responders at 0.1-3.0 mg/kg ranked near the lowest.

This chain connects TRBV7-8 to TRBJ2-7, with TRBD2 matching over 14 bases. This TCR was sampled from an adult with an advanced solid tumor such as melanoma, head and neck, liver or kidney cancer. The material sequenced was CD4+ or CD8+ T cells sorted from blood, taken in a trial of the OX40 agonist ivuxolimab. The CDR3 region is CASSFWTSGRSYEQYF. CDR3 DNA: TGTGCCAGCAGCTTTTGGACTAGCGGGAGGTCCTACGAGCAGTACTTC. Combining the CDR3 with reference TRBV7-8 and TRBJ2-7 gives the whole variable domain GAGVSQSPRYKVAKRGQDVALRCDPISGHVSLFWYQQALGQGPEFLTYFQNEAQLDKSGLPSDRFFAERPEGSVSTLKIQRTQQEDSAVYLCASSFWTSGRSYEQYFGPGTRLTVT.